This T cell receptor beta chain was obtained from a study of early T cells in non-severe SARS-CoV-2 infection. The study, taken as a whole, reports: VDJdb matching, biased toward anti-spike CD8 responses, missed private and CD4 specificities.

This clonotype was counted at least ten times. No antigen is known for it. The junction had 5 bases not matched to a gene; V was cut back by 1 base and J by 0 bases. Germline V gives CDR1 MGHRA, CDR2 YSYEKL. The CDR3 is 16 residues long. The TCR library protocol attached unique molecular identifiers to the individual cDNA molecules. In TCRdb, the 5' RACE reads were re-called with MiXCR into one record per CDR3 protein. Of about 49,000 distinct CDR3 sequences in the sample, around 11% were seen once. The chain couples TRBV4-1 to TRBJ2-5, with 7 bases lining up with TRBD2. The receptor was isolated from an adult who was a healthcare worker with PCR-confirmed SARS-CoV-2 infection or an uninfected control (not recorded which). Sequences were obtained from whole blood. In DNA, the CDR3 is TGCGCCAGCAGCCAAGGCGATAGCGGGTACCAAGAGACCCAGTACTTC. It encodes CASSQGDSGYQETQYF.